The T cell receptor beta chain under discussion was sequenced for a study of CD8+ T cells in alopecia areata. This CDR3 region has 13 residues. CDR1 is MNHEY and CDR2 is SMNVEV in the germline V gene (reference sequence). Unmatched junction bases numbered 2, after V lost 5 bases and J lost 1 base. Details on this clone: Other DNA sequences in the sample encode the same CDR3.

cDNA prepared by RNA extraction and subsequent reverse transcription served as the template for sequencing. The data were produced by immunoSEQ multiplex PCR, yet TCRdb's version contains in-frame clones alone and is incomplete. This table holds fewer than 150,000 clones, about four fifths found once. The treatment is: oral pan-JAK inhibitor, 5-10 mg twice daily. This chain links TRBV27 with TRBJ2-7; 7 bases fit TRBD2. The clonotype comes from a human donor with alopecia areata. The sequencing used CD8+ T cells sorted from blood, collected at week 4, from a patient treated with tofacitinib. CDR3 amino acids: CASSPGGSYEQYF. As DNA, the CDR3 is TGTGCCAGCAGTCCCGGGGGGTCCTACGAGCAGTACTTC.